This T cell receptor beta chain was sequenced during a study of high-grade serous ovarian cancer treatment subgroups. Tumor tissue was taken before any definitive surgery or chemotherapy was given. Trimming took off 1 base at V and 6 bases at J, with 15 bases between the two ends. This CDR3 is 15 amino acids long. Germline V CDR1 and CDR2: SEHNR, FQNEAQ (reference sequence). This clone is a singleton in its sample. Assay: immunoSEQ multiplex PCR; the TCRdb copy retains only in-frame clones and omits some. The table has 2,000 to 2,500 clones, roughly 75% seen once; the top ten hold 8.2%. This sequence originates from a human donor with high-grade serous ovarian cancer. The specimen was tumor tissue. V and J are TRBV7-9 and TRBJ1-1; no clear D. The CDR3 spells CASSLGVPVKPEAFF. The CDR3 DNA is TGTGCCAGCAGCTTAGGGGTTCCGGTAAAGCCTGAAGCTTTCTTT.